This note documents a single T cell receptor beta chain sequence. Using immunoSEQ multiplex PCR, the repertoire was profiled, and TCRdb retains in-frame clones only, with some absent. The table includes about 170,000 clones, roughly 80% detected once. This specimen comes from a study of blood T cell repertoires in COVID-19. Study-level background: Both acute and convalescent COVID-19 samples were obtained from the United States, Italy and Spain.

Unmatched junction bases numbered 3, after V lost 4 bases and J lost 0 bases. Germline V gene data show CDR1 as SGHVS and CDR2 as FNYEAQ. This CDR3 has 16 residues. Sequenced: PBMCs or T cells enriched from blood (not recorded which). V is TRBV7-6 and J is TRBJ2-3; TRBD2 aligns across 11 bases. The sequence was collected from a man aged 50 to 60 who had recovered from COVID-19. CDR3 in amino acids: CASSSRTSGSTDTQYF. The DNA of the CDR3 is TGTGCCAGCAGCTCCAGGACTAGCGGGAGCACAGATACGCAGTATTTT.